The present TCR beta chain was sequenced within a study of control samples from healthy donors and cancer patients. The germline V gene encodes CDR1 SQVTM and CDR2 ANQGSEA. Trimming removed 3 bases from V and 4 bases from J; junction bases left unmatched: 4. The CDR3 has 13 amino acids. Profiling relied on immunoSEQ multiplex PCR, and the TCRdb table lists in-frame clones only, not all of them. This table holds over 80,000 clones, about 80% found once. This TCR came from a woman between 25 and 40 years old in good health. The chain couples TRBV29-1 to TRBJ1-2; TRBD1 agrees at 8 bases. The sample was blood. The CDR3 here is CSVERGTGYGYTF. The CDR3 nucleotides are TGCAGCGTTGAGAGAGGGACAGGCTATGGCTACACCTTC.